One sample yielded the 17 T cell receptor beta chains listed below, sequenced in a study of T cells in Graves' hyperthyroidism and ophthalmopathy. The TCR beta CDR3 regions underwent amplification using RNA transcripts as the source. The HTBI primer set drove a first-round RT-PCR of the TCR CDR3. MiXCR was run by TCRdb on the multiplex PCR reads, yielding one entry per CDR3 protein. The table has around 350,000 distinct CDR3 sequences, 19% seen once; the top ten hold about 4%. The specimen sequenced was blood. The receptor source for this set is a woman aged 18-30 years with Graves' hyperthyroidism.

The rearrangement uses TRBV7-2 and TRBJ1-2; D gene uncertain. Trimming removed 4 bases at V and 1 base at J, with 7 bases between. CDR1 and CDR2 from the germline V gene are SGHTA and FQGNSA. CDR3 length: 13 amino acids. As DNA, the CDR3 is TGTGCCAGCAGCTCTACCGATAACTATGGCTACACCTTC. Its translation is CASSSTDNYGYTF.

This clonotype was detected ten times or more. V and J are TRBV18 and TRBJ1-5; D is uncertain. Between the trimmed V and J ends, which lost 4 bases and 0 bases, there was a span of 7 bases. CDR3 length equals 14 residues. Germline CDR1 is KGHSH and CDR2 is LQKENI. The CDR3 DNA reads as TGTGCCAGCTCACTGTACACTAGCAATCAGCCCCAGCATTTT. Amino acid sequence: CASSLYTSNQPQHF.

This clonotype has at least ten counts. The chain combines TRBV7-3 with TRBJ1-2; D might be TRBD1 (5 bases). CDR1 is SGHTA, CDR2 FQGTGA, per germline. This CDR3 is built from 14 residues. The germline V and J ends were trimmed by 2 bases and 4 bases, with 11 bases remaining between them. CDR3 loop: CASSLGRAGYGYTF. The CDR3 coding sequence is TGTGCCAGCAGCTTAGGCAGGGCTGGCTATGGCTACACCTTC.

This clonotype was counted many times. This chain joins TRBV5-1 and TRBJ1-1; maybe TRBD1 (6 bases). V lost 0 bases and J 3 bases, leaving 9 bases between the germline ends. This CDR3 spans 14 amino acids. Per the germline V gene, CDR1 is SGHRS and CDR2 is YFSETQ. CDR3 protein: CASSLDRAYTEAFF. In nucleotides, the CDR3 is TGCGCCAGCAGCTTGGACAGGGCGTACACTGAAGCTTTCTTT.

This clonotype was detected ten times or more. V is TRBV12-3 or TRBV12-4 and J is TRBJ2-7; 9 bases align to TRBD1. Losses at the gene ends were 5 bases for V and 5 bases for J; bases not matched to a gene: 7. This CDR3 has 14 residues. The CDR3 DNA reads TGTGCCAGCAGTCCCTCCGGGACAGGGAACGAGCAGTACTTC. It is translated as CASSPSGTGNEQYF.

In its sample, this clonotype was seen many times. The rearrangement joins TRBV11-2 to TRBJ1-2; D is unresolved. CDR1 and CDR2 from the germline V gene are SGHAT and FQNNGV. The germline V and J ends were trimmed by 0 bases and 4 bases, with 18 bases remaining between them. This CDR3 region has 17 residues. The CDR3 coding sequence is TGTGCCAGCAGCTTAGATCATTCGGAACGGCTCTTCTATGGCTACACCTTC. The encoded protein is CASSLDHSERLFYGYTF.

The chain is built from TRBV5-6 and TRBJ1-1; 7 nucleotides line up with TRBD1. V was pared by 0 bases and J by 8 bases, with 4 bases of the junction left unmatched. CDR3 length: 13 residues. The germline gives CDR1 SGHDT, CDR2 YYEEEE. CDR3: CASSLGGTEEAFF. The CDR3 region has the DNA TGTGCCAGCAGCTTGGGGGGGACAGAGGAAGCTTTCTTT.

The genes are TRBV30 and TRBJ1-6; D unclear. V lost 0 bases, J lost 9 bases, and 24 bases lay in between. Germline CDR1 GTSNPN, CDR2 SVGIG (reference sequence). There are 18 residues in the CDR3. The CDR3, as DNA: TGTGCCTGGAGTGTACGGGGATTGGGTCAAGGGATCGGTTCACCCCTCCACTTT. Translating gives CAWSVRGLGQGIGSPLHF.

Many counts were recorded for this clonotype. The genes are TRBV12-3 or TRBV12-4 and TRBJ1-1, with no clear D. The CDR3 extends over 12 amino acids. Trimming shortened V by 3 bases and J by 0 bases, and 2 bases separated the two germline ends. This CDR3 is CASSFLNTEAFF. The CDR3 DNA reads TGTGCCAGCAGTTTTCTGAACACTGAAGCTTTCTTT.

With respect to this clonotype: A much bigger clone sits one base away, suggesting this may be a read error. The chain carries TRBV6-5 and TRBJ1-2; no clear D gene. The CDR3 is 15 amino acids. Per the germline V gene, CDR1 is MNHEY and CDR2 is SVGAGI. As DNA, the CDR3 is TGTGCCAGCGGTTACTATCATGGGCTAGGCTATGGCTACACCTTC. It encodes CASGYYHGLGYGYTF.

The chain recombines TRBV15 with TRBJ1-5; perhaps TRBD1 as D (6 bases). V was shortened by 0 bases and J by 11 bases, with 14 bases between the two germline ends. From germline, CDR1 is LNHNV and CDR2 YYDKDF (reference sequence). The CDR3 runs 14 residues. CDR3 protein: CATSRDLWGQAQHF. CDR3 nucleotides: TGTGCCACCAGCAGAGACTTATGGGGGCAGGCCCAGCATTTT.

This clonotype was counted ten times or more. The chain joins TRBV20-1 to TRBJ1-2; 11 nucleotides agree with TRBD1. Germline V lookup: CDR1 DFQATT, CDR2 SNEGSKA (reference sequence). The V segment lost 4 bases and the J segment 6 bases; nucleotides outside the gene matches: 13. This CDR3 is 16 amino acids long. CDR3 residues: CSANPGQGAIGDGYTF. As DNA, the CDR3 is TGCAGTGCTAATCCAGGACAGGGGGCCATCGGAGATGGCTACACCTTC.

This clonotype was detected ten times or more. The rearrangement joins TRBV6-1 to TRBJ2-2, with no clear D. This CDR3 region has 14 residues. Germline assignment: CDR1 MNHNS and CDR2 SASEGT. V dropped 8 bases and J dropped 4 bases, with 14 bases sitting between them. The CDR3 region is CASLIRKGTGELFF. The CDR3 DNA is TGTGCCAGCCTGATTCGCAAAGGCACCGGGGAGCTGTTTTTT.

The chain is built from TRBV6-2 or TRBV6-3 and TRBJ2-2; 8 bases line up with TRBD1. The germline gives CDR1 MNHEY, CDR2 SVGEGT. The CDR3 has 18 amino acids. The junction had 7 bases not matched to a gene; V was cut back by 1 base and J by 0 bases. Here the CDR3 DNA reads TGTGCCAGCAGTTACTGGACAGGGTCCAGTTCGAACACCGGGGAGCTGTTTTTT. This gives the protein CASSYWTGSSSNTGELFF.

This clonotype turned up a few times. A much larger clone sits a single nucleotide away, making a read error possible. Lacking the conserved final phenylalanine or tryptophan, this CDR3 likely reflects a read error. The rearrangement joins TRBV13 to TRBJ1-3, with 9 bases lining up with TRBD1. Trimming removed 8 bases from V and 4 bases from J; junction bases left unmatched: 6. Germline V gene lookup returns CDR1 PRHDT and CDR2 FYEKMQ (reference sequence). The CDR3 consists of 14 residues. The CDR3 loop reads CASGGTGSGNTIYL. CDR3 nucleotides: TGTGCCAGCGGGGGGACAGGGAGCGGAAACACCATATATTTG.

This clonotype was seen repeatedly, ten times or more. Written as DNA, the CDR3 is TGTGCCAGTACCTTGACCCCGGGGACAGAAGCTTTCTTT. Protein: CASTLTPGTEAFF. This chain connects TRBV19 to TRBJ1-1; weak D call: TRBD1 (6 bases). The V end lost 7 bases, the J end lost 8 bases, and 17 bases lay between the germline ends. Germline assignment: CDR1 LNHDA and CDR2 SQIVND (reference sequence). This CDR3 contains 13 residues.

This clonotype was counted many times. V gene TRBV7-2 combines with J gene TRBJ2-7; D may match TRBD1 or TRBD2 (5 bases each). Germline values: CDR1 SGHTA, CDR2 FQGNSA. The CDR3 is 15 residues long. The V gene lost 3 bases and the J gene lost 1 base, with 13 bases spanning the gap. CDR3 sequence: CASSFNHGTSYEQYF. The CDR3 nucleotides read TGTGCCAGCAGCTTTAATCACGGGACGTCCTACGAGCAGTACTTC.